These T cell receptor beta chains were read from a single sample in a study of T cell changes during pregnancy in multiple sclerosis. Method: immunoSEQ multiplex PCR; TCRdb's copy keeps in-frame clones and lacks some. The sample has under 70,000 clones; less than 95% are singletons. Sequenced material: CD8+ T cells from peripheral blood mononuclear cells, taken after pregnancy. All receptors come from a female donor with multiple sclerosis, enrolled in a pregnancy study. The CDR3 runs from the conserved cysteine through the conserved F or W. Fields, in order: V gene, J gene, D gene, clone size, CDR3 DNA, CDR3 protein. D genes are given only for firm matches. Clone size is stated in some rows and not others, as once, few, many or a class when expanded.

TRBV7-9	TRBJ2-7	NA	NA	TGTGCCAGCAGCTTATCTAGCGCCTTCTACGAGCAGTACTTC	CASSLSSAFYEQYF
TRBV30	TRBJ1-2	NA	once	TGTGCCTGGAGTGTATCGGGGGGAATGGATGGCTACACCTTC	CAWSVSGGMDGYTF
TRBV19	TRBJ2-1	TRBD2	NA	TGTGCCAGTAGGATGGCGGGGGGGGATTACAATGAGCAGTTCTTC	CASRMAGGDYNEQFF
TRBV2	TRBJ2-2	TRBD2	once	TGTGCCAGCGGGGGGGAGGGCACCGGGGAGCTGTTTTTT	CASGGEGTGELFF
TRBV27	TRBJ2-3	TRBD1	few	TGTGCCAGCAGTTTTGAGGGACAGAGCACAGATACGCAGTATTTT	CASSFEGQSTDTQYF
TRBV7-3	TRBJ2-1	TRBD2	once	TGTGCCAGCAGCAAGACTAGCGAGAGCTCCTACAATGAGCAGTTCTTC	CASSKTSESSYNEQFF
TRBV7-9	TRBJ2-1	NA	NA	TGTGCCAGCAGCGACGACCGGGGTTACAATGAGCAGTTCTTC	CASSDDRGYNEQFF
TRBV5-5	TRBJ2-3	TRBD2	NA	TGTGCCAGCAGCTTTAGACTAGCGGGTACAGATACGCAGTATTTT	CASSFRLAGTDTQYF
TRBV29-1	TRBJ2-7	TRBD1	NA	TGCAGCGCCAGGGGGAACTCCTACGAGCAGTACTTC	CSARGNSYEQYF
TRBV9	TRBJ2-1	TRBD2	NA	TGTGCCAGCAGCCTAAGACTGAGCGGGGAGAGCTCCTACAATGAGCAGTTCTTC	CASSLRLSGESSYNEQFF
TRBV2	TRBJ2-1	TRBD2	NA	TGTGCCAGCAGTGCCGGGACTAGCCCCTACAATGAGCAGTTCTTC	CASSAGTSPYNEQFF